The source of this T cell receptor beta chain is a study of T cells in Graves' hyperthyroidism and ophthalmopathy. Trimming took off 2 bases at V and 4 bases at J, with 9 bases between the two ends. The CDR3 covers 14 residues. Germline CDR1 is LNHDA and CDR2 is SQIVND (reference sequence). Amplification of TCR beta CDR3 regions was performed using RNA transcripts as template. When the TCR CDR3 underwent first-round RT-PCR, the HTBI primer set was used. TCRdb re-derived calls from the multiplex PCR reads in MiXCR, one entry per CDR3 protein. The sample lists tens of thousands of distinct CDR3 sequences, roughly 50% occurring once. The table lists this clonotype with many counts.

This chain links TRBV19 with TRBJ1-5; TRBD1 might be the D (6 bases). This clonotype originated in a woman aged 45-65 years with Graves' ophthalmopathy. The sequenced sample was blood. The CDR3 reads CASSILGANQPQHF. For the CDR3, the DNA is TGTGCCAGTAGTATATTGGGGGCGAATCAGCCCCAGCATTTT. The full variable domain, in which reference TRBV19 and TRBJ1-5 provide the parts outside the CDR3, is DGGITQSPKYLFRKEGQNVTLSCEQNLNHDAMYWYRQDPGQGLRLIYYSQIVNDFQKGDIAEGYSVSREKKESFPLTVTSAQKNPTAFYLCASSILGANQPQHFGDGTRLSIL.